These 9 T cell receptor beta chains were all obtained from the same sample, sequenced in a study of immune characterization of retroperitoneal liposarcoma. TCRdb analysed the PCR reads with MiXCR anew, one entry per CDR3 protein. The sample includes over 9,500 distinct CDR3 sequences, roughly 20% seen only once; the top ten take around 9.3%. The source material was blood. These receptors came from a female donor with retroperitoneal liposarcoma.

V usage is TRBV7-8 and J usage is TRBJ2-5; TRBD2 is a possible D gene (6 bases). The J call may not be correct, given that the DNA end is closer to TRBJ2-7. Per the germline V gene, CDR1 is SGHVS and CDR2 is FQNEAQ. The CDR3 is 15 amino acids. Here the CDR3 DNA reads TGTGCCAGCAGCTTAGCGGGGGGAGCACCGGTCGAGCAGTACTTC. Its translation is CASSLAGGAPVEQYF.

This clonotype came up many times. A much larger clone differs by one base, so this may be a read error. The rearrangement links TRBV6-1 to TRBJ2-1; 10 bases line up with TRBD1. With 5 bases clipped from V and 10 bases from J, the junction kept 5 bases outside the gene matches. Germline assignment: CDR1 MNHNS and CDR2 SASEGT. CDR3 length equals 13 residues. The CDR3 nucleotides read TGTGCCAGCAGTTCCATGACAGGGGGCGAGCAGTTCTTC. It translates to CASSSMTGGEQFF.

This clonotype has at least ten counts. The chain uses TRBV27 and TRBJ2-1, with D uncertain. The DNA end is a closer match to TRBJ2-5, so the J assignment may be wrong. Germline V lookup: CDR1 MNHEY, CDR2 SMNVEV (reference sequence). The CDR3 is 14 amino acids. Here the CDR3 reads CASSRRHLGETQYF. The CDR3 nucleotides are TGTGCCAGCAGTCGCCGACATCTTGGAGAGACCCAGTACTTC.

By share, this clonotype ranks as medium-sized. The gene calls are TRBV11-2 and TRBJ2-1; D possibly uses TRBD1 or TRBD2 (5 bases each). The CDR3 consists of 15 residues. Germline lookup yields CDR1 SGHAT and CDR2 FQNNGV. The V end was cut by 4 bases, the J end by 6 bases, with 16 bases between. This CDR3 is CASSWDPFSSNEQFF. The CDR3 DNA reads as TGTGCCAGCAGCTGGGACCCCTTCTCGTCCAATGAGCAGTTCTTC.

The rearrangement joins TRBV18 to TRBJ1-1; tentative D call: TRBD1 (6 bases). This CDR3 comprises 16 residues. Germline V gene data show CDR1 as KGHSH and CDR2 as LQKENI. The ends were cut back, 6 bases at V and 1 base at J, with 18 bases in the middle. This CDR3 is CASSPSPGAGNTEAFF. CDR3 sequence (DNA): TGTGCCAGCTCCCCATCCCCAGGGGCTGGGAACACTGAAGCTTTCTTT.

The table lists this clonotype with many counts. The J gene is TRBJ2-1, the V gene TRBV10-1, with 13 bases matching TRBD2. V shed 3 bases, J shed 10 bases, and the junction held 6 bases outside the gene matches. The CDR3 contains 15 residues. Germline V CDR1 and CDR2: WNHNN, SYGVQD (reference sequence). The CDR3 reads CASSERLAGGGEQFF. The CDR3 DNA reads TGCGCCAGCAGTGAAAGACTAGCGGGAGGTGGCGAGCAGTTCTTC.

This clonotype was counted between two and nine times. The J gene is TRBJ2-5, the V gene TRBV6-1, with 7 bases identical to TRBD1. The J call is uncertain, as TRBJ2-1 better fits the DNA end. The CDR3 runs to 14 residues. Looked up from germline, CDR1 is MNHNS and CDR2 is SASEGT. The CDR3 nucleotides are TGTGCCAGCAGTGCGGGACAGATAAAAGAGACCCAGTTCTTC. Translating it yields CASSAGQIKETQFF.

This clonotype was counted between two and nine times. The CDR3 nucleotides read TGTGCCAGCAGTCCCCCGGGAACCGGAAACACCATATATTTT. It is translated as CASSPPGTGNTIYF. The chain links TRBV6-1 to TRBJ1-3; the D is unclear. Trimming pared 5 bases from V and 4 bases from J, leaving 12 bases between. Germline V lookup: CDR1 MNHNS, CDR2 SASEGT. The CDR3 is 14 residues long.

By share, this clonotype ranks as medium-sized (0.01 to 0.1%). This sequence joins TRBV12-3 or TRBV12-4 and TRBJ2-3, with 11 nucleotides matching TRBD2. V dropped 5 bases and J dropped 7; count of bases not matched to a gene: 11. This CDR3 comprises 16 residues. The CDR3 loop is CASSPRTSGGGNTQYF. The CDR3 nucleotides are TGTGCCAGCAGTCCCCGAACTAGCGGGGGCGGAAATACGCAGTATTTT.